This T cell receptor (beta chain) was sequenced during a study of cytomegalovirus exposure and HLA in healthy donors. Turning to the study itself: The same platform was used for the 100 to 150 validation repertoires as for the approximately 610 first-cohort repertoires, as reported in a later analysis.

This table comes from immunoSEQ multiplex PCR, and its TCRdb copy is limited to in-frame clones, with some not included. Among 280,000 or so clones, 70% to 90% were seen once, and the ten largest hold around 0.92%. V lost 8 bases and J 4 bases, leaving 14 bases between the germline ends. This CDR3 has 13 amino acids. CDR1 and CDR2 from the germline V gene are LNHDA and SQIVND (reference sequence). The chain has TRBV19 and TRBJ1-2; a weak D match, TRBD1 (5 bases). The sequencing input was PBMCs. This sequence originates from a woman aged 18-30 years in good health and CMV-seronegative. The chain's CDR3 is CASSKGVSYGYTF. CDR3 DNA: TGTGCCAGTTCAAAAGGGGTCTCCTATGGCTACACCTTC.